The sequence of this T cell receptor (beta chain) was determined in a study of blood T cells in healthy people across ages. Study information: Template-switching capture recovered about one barcoded beta molecule per two T cells. General study findings and limits: Versus aged donors, long-lived donors had higher diversity and more naive CD4+ cells.

Donation came from healthy Caucasian individuals in Russia who were aged about 6 to 90. This clonotype has at least ten counts. Antigen: not known. The authors ran a second PCR of about 7 to 11 cycles using a sample-barcoded 5' primer and a J-beta primer mix. Each CDR3 protein is one row after TCRdb ran MiXCR on the 5' RACE reads. The table has over a million distinct CDR3 sequences, roughly 40% seen once. The sequence was collected from a woman aged 18 to 35 in good health. Sequenced input: blood.

CDR3 sequence: CASSLGGSGSYEQYF. The DNA for the CDR3 is TGTGCCAGCAGCTTAGGCGGGAGTGGGAGCTACGAGCAGTACTTC. The chain employs TRBV11-2 and TRBJ2-7; TRBD2 agrees at 7 bases. The CDR3 length is 15 residues. The V and J ends lost 1 base and 3 bases, in that order; junction bases with no gene match: 6. Germline CDR1 SGHAT, CDR2 FQNNGV.